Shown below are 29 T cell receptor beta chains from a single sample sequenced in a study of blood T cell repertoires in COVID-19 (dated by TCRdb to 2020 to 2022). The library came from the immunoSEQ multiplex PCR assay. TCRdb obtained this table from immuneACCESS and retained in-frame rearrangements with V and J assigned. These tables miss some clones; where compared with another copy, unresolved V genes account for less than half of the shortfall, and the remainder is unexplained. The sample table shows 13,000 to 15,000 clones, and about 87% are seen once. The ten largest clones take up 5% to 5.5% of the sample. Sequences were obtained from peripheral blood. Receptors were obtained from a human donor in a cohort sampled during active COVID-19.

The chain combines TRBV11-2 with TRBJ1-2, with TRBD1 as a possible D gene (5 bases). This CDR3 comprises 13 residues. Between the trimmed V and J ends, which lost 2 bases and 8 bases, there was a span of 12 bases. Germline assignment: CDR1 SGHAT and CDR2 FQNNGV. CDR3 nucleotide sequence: TGTGCCAGCAGCTTATCACAGGAGGGAGGCTACACCTTC. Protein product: CASSLSQEGGYTF.

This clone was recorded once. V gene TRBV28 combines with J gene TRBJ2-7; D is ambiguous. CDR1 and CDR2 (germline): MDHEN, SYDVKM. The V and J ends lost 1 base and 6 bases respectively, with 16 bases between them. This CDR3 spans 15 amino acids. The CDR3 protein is CASSLSPAELSEQYF. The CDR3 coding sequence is TGTGCCAGCAGTTTATCACCGGCGGAACTAAGCGAGCAGTACTTC.

The CDR3 bases are TGTGCCAGCAGCATCGGACAGCACAATGAGCAGTTCTTC. It codes for CASSIGQHNEQFF. The chain joins TRBV9 to TRBJ2-1, with D possibly TRBD1 on 6 matching bases. The V gene lost 4 bases and the J gene lost 5 bases, with 10 bases spanning the gap. The CDR3 sequence is 13 residues long. The germline gives CDR1 SGDLS, CDR2 YYNGEE. Full variable domain (rest looked up from reference TRBV9 and TRBJ2-1): DSGVTQTPKHLITATGQRVTLRCSPRSGDLSVYWYQQSLDQGLQFLIQYYNGEERAKGNILERFSAQQFPDLHSELNLSSLELGDSALYFCASSIGQHNEQFFGPGTRLTVL.

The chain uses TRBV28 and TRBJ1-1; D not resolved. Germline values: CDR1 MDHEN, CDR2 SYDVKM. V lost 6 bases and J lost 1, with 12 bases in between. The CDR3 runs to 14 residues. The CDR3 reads CASRARGKNTEAFF. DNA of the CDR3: TGTGCCAGCAGGGCTCGAGGAAAGAACACTGAAGCTTTCTTT. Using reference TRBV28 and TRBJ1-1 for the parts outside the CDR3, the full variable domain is DVKVTQSSRYLVKRTGEKVFLECVQDMDHENMFWYRQDPGLGLRLIYFSYDVKMKEKGDIPEGYSVSREKKERFSLILESASTNQTSMYLCASRARGKNTEAFFGQGTRLTVV.

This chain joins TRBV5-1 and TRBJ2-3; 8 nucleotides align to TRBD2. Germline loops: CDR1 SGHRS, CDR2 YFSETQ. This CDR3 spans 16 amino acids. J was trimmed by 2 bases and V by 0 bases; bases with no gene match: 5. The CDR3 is CASSLGAGVVTDTQYF. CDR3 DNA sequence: TGCGCCAGCAGCTTGGGAGCGGGAGTGGTCACAGATACGCAGTATTTT.

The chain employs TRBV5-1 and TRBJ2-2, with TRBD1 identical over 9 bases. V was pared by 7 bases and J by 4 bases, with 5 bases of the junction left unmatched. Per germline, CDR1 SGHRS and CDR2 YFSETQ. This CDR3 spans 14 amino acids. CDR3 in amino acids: CASWTGVSTGELFF. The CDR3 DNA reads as TGCGCCAGCTGGACAGGGGTGTCCACCGGGGAGCTGTTTTTT. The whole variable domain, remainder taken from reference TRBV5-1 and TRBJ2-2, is KAGVTQTPRYLIKTRGQQVTLSCSPISGHRSVSWYQQTPGQGLQFLFEYFSETQRNKGNFPGRFSGRQFSNSRSEMNVSTLELGDSALYLCASWTGVSTGELFFGEGSRLTVL.

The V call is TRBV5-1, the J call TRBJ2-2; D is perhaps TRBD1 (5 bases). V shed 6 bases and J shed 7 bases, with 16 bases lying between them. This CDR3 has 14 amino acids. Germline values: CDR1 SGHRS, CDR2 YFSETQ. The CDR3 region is CASIAAQGVGELFF. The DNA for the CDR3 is TGCGCCAGCATTGCGGCCCAAGGGGTCGGGGAGCTGTTTTTT.

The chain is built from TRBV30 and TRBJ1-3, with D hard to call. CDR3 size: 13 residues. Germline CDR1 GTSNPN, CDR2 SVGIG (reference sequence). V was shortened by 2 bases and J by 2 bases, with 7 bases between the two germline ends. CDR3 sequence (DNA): TGTGCCTGGAGTACAGTGGCTGGAAACACCATATATTTT. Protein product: CAWSTVAGNTIYF. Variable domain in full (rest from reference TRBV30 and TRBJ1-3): SQTIHQWPATLVQPVGSPLSLECTVEGTSNPNLYWYRQAAGRGLQLLFYSVGIGQISSEVPQNLSASRPQDRQFILSSKKLLLSDSGFYLCAWSTVAGNTIYFGEGSWLTVV.

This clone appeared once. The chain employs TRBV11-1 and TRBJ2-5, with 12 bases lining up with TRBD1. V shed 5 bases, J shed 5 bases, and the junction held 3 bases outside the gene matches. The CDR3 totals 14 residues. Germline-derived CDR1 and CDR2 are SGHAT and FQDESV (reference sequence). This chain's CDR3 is CASSRDRGQETQYF. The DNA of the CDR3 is TGTGCCAGCAGCCGGGACAGGGGGCAGGAGACCCAGTACTTC. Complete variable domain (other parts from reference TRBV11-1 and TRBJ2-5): EAEVAQSPRYKITEKSQAVAFWCDPISGHATLYWYRQILGQGPELLVQFQDESVVDDSQLPKDRFSAERLKGVDSTLKIQPAELGDSAMYLCASSRDRGQETQYFGPGTRLLVL.

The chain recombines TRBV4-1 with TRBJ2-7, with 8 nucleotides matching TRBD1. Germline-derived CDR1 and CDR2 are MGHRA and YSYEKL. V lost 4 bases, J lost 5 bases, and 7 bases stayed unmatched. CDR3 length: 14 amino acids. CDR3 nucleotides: TGCGCCAGCAGCCCTACTGGACAGGGCCACGAGCAGTACTTC. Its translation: CASSPTGQGHEQYF.

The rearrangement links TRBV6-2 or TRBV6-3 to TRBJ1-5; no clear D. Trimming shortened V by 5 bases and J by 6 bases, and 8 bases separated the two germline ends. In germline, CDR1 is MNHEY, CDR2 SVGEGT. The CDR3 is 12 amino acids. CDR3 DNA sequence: TGTGCCAGCAGTAACCCAGGTCAGCCCCAGCATTTT. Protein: CASSNPGQPQHF.

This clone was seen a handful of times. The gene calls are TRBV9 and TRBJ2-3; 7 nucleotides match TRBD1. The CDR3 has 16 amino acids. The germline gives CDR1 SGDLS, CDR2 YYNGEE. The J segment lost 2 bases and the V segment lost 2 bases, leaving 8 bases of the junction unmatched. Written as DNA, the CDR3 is TGTGCCAGCAGCGTTAGACAGGGAACCCACACAGATACGCAGTATTTT. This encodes CASSVRQGTHTDTQYF.

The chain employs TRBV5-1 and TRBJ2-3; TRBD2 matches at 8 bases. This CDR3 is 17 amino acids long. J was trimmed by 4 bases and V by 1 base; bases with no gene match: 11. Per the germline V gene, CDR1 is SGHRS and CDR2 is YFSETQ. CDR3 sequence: CASSLTSGQKGADTQYF. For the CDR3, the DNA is TGCGCCAGCAGCTTGACTAGCGGCCAAAAAGGAGCAGATACGCAGTATTTT.

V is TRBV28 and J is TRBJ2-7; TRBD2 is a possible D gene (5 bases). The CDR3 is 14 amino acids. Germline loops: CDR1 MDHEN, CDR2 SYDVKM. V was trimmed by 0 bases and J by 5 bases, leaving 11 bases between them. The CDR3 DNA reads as TGTGCCAGCAGTTTATGGGGGAGTGAGGACGAGCAGTACTTC. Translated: CASSLWGSEDEQYF.

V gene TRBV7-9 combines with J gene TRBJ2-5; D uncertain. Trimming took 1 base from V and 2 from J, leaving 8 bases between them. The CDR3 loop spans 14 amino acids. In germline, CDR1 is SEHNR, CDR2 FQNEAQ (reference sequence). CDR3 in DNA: TGTGCCAGCAGCTTAGGGGCCACTCAAGAGACCCAGTACTTC. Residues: CASSLGATQETQYF.

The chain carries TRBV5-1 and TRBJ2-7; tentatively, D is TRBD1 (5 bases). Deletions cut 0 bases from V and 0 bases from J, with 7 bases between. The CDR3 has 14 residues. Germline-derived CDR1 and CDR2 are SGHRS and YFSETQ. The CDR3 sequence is CASSLVQASYEQYF. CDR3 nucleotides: TGCGCCAGCAGCTTGGTACAGGCCTCCTACGAGCAGTACTTC.

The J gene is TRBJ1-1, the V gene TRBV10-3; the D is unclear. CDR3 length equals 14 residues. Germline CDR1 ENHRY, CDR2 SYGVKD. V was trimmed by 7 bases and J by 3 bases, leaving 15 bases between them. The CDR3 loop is CAITRKAEDTEAFF. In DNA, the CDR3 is TGTGCCATCACCAGGAAGGCAGAAGACACTGAAGCTTTCTTT.

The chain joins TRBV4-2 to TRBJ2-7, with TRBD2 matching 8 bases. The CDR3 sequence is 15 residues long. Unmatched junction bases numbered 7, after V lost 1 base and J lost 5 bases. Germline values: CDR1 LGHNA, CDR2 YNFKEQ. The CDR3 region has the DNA TGTGCCAGCAGCCAAGTCCAGCGGGAGAAGGACGAGCAGTACTTC. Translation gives CASSQVQREKDEQYF.

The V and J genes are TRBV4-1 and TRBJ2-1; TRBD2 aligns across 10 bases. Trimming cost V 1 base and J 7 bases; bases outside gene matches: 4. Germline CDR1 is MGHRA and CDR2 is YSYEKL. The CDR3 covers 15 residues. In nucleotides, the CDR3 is TGCGCCAGCAGCCAAGCGCTAGCGGGAGCTAATGAGCAGTTCTTC. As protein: CASSQALAGANEQFF.

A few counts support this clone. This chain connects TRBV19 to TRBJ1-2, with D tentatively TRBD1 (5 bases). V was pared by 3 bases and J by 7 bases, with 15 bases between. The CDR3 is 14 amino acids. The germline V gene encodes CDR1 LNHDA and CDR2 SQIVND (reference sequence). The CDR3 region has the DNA TGTGCCAGTAGTATCGCCAGGGTGGGTTTTGGCTACACCTTC. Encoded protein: CASSIARVGFGYTF.

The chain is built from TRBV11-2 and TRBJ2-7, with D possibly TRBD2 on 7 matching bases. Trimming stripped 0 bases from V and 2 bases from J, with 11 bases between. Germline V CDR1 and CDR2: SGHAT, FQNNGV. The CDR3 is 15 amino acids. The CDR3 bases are TGTGCCAGCAGCTTAGAAGGGGGGACTACCTACGAGCAGTACTTC. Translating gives CASSLEGGTTYEQYF.

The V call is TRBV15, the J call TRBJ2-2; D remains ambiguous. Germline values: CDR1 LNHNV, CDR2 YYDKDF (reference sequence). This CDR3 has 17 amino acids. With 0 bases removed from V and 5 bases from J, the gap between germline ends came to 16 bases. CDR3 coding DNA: TGTGCCACCAGCAGAGAAGAGGCGCGGAGAATGACCGGGGAGCTGTTTTTT. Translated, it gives CATSREEARRMTGELFF.

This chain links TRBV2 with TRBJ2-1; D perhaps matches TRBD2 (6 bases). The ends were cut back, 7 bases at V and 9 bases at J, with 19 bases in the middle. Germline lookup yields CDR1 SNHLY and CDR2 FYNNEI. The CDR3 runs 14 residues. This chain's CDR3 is CASTGLFSIGEQFF. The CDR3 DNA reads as TGTGCCAGCACCGGACTATTTTCAATCGGTGAGCAGTTCTTC.

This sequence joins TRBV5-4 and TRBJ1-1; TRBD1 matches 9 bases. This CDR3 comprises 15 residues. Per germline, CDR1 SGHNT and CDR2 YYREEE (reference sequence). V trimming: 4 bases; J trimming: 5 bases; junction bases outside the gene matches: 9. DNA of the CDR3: TGTGCCAGCAGCGAAACGGGACAGGGAAAAACTGAAGCTTTCTTT. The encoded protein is CASSETGQGKTEAFF.

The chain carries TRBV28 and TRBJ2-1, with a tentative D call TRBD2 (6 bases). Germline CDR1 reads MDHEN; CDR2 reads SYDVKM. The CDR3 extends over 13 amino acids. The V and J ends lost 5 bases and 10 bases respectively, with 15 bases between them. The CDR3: CASSGPGLAEQFF. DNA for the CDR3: TGTGCCAGCAGTGGACCCGGGCTAGCGGAGCAGTTCTTC.

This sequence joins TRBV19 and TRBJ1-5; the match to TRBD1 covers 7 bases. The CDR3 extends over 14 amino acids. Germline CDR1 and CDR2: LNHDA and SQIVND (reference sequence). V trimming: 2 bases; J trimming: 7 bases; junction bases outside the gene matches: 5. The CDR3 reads CASSIRGLGQPQHF. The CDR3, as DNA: TGTGCCAGTAGTATAAGGGGGCTGGGGCAGCCCCAGCATTTT.

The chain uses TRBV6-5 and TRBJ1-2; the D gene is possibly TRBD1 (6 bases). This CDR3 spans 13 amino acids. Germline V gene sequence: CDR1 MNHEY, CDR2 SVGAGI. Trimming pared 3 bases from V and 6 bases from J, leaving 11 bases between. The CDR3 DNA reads TGTGCCAGCAGTTATGGACCAGGGGATGGCTACACCTTC. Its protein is CASSYGPGDGYTF.

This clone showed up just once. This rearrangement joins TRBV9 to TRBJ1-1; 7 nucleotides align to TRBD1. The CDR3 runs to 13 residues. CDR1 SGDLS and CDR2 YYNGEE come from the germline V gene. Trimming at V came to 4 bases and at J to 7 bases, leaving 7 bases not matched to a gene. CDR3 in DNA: TGTGCCAGCAGCCCGACAGGGTTATATGAAGCTTTCTTT. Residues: CASSPTGLYEAFF.

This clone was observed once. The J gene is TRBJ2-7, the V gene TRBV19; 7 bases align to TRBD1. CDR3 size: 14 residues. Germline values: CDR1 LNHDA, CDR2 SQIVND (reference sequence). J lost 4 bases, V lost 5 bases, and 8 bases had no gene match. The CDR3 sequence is CASSATGTAYEQYF. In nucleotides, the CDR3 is TGTGCCAGTAGTGCCACCGGGACAGCTTACGAGCAGTACTTC.